This TCR beta chain was sequenced for a study of cytomegalovirus exposure and HLA in healthy donors. The CDR3 sequence is 18 residues long. Germline-derived CDR1 and CDR2 are SGHVS and FQNEAQ. Trimming took off 1 base at V and 0 bases at J, with 15 bases between the two ends. Study-level findings and limits: Using a false discovery rate of 0.05, a later analysis showed that approximately 17,000 TCR beta sequences were associated with HLA alleles. Presence/absence analyses assumed roughly uniform sequencing depth across donors. Association of a missense DCLRE1C variant with TCR beta V- and J-gene trimming was reported in a later analysis.

Turning to this clone: The antigen is unknown.

Amplification used 60 Vbeta primers and 13 Jbeta primers. Sequencing was performed with immunoSEQ multiplex PCR; in TCRdb, only in-frame clones are kept and a portion is missing. The profile covers approximately 71,000 clones, with around 72% appearing a single time and roughly 12% taken by the ten largest. The sequencing sample was made of PBMCs. The TCR was taken from a middle-aged woman in good health and CMV-seropositive. The rearrangement joins TRBV7-8 to TRBJ1-4, with D unclear. The CDR3 is CASSLVPGDGATNEKLFF. Here the CDR3 DNA reads TGTGCCAGCAGCTTAGTCCCCGGGGATGGTGCAACTAATGAAAAACTGTTTTTT.